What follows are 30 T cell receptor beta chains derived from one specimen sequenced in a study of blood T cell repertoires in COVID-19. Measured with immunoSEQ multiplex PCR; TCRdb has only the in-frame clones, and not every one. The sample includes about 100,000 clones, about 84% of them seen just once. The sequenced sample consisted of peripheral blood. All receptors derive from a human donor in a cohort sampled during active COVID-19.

The DNA of the CDR3 is TGTGCCAGCAGGGCCGGGACTAGCCCCTACAATGAGCAGTTCTTC. It is translated as CASRAGTSPYNEQFF. The chain is built from TRBV27 and TRBJ2-1; 9 bases fit TRBD2. V lost 6 bases to trimming and J lost 2 bases; unmatched junction nucleotides: 5. Per germline, CDR1 MNHEY and CDR2 SMNVEV (reference sequence). CDR3 size: 15 residues.

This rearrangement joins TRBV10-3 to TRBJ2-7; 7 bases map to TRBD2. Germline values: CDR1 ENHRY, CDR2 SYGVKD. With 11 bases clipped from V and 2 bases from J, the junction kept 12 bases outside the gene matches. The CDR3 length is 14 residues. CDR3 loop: CAGGGRRGAYEQYF. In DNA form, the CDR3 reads TGTGCCGGGGGGGGACGCCGAGGAGCCTACGAGCAGTACTTC.

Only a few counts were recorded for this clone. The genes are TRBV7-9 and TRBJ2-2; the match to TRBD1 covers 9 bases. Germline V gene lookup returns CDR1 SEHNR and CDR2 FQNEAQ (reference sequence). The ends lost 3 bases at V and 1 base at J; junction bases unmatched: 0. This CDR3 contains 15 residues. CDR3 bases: TGTGCCAGCAGCTTGGGACAGGGGAACACCGGGGAGCTGTTTTTT. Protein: CASSLGQGNTGELFF.

The CDR3 bases are TGCGCCAGCAGCTTGGAGGCAGGGGTAGGGAATTCACCCCTCCACTTT. Protein: CASSLEAGVGNSPLHF. V usage is TRBV5-1 and J usage is TRBJ1-6; tentative D call: TRBD1 (6 bases). Germline CDR1 reads SGHRS; CDR2 reads YFSETQ. The V and J ends lost 0 bases and 7 bases respectively, with 14 bases between them. CDR3 length: 16 amino acids.

CDR3: CASSVRGRGDTQYF. The CDR3, as DNA: TGTGCCAGCAGTGTTCGCGGAAGGGGAGATACGCAGTATTTT. V gene TRBV2 combines with J gene TRBJ2-3; a weak D match, TRBD1 (5 bases). Trimming removed 4 bases at V and 5 bases at J, with 13 bases between. This CDR3 has 14 amino acids. From germline, CDR1 is SNHLY and CDR2 FYNNEI.

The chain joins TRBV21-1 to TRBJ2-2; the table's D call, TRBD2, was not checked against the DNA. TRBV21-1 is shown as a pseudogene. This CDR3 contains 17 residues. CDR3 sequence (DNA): TGTGCCAGCAGCAAATGCCGTTGCGGGAGGAGGTACCGGGGAGCTGTTTTT. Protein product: CASSKCRCGRRYRGAVF.

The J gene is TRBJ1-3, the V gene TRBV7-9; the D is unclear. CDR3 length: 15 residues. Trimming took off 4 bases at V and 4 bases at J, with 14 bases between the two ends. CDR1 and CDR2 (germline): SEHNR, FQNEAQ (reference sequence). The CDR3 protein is CASSYTQAVGNTIYF. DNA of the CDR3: TGTGCCAGCAGCTATACGCAGGCCGTCGGAAACACCATATATTTT.

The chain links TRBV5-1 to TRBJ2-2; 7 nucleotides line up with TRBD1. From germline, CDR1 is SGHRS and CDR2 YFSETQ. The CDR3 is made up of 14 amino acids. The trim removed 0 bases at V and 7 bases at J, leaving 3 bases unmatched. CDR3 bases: TGCGCCAGCAGCTTGGCGACAGGGAACGGGGAGCTGTTTTTT. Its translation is CASSLATGNGELFF.

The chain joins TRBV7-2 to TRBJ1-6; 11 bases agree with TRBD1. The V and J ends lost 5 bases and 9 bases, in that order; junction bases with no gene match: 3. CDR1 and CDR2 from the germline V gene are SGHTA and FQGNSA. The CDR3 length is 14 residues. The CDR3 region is CASSDGTGGSPLHF. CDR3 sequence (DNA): TGTGCCAGCAGCGACGGGACAGGGGGTTCACCCCTCCACTTT.

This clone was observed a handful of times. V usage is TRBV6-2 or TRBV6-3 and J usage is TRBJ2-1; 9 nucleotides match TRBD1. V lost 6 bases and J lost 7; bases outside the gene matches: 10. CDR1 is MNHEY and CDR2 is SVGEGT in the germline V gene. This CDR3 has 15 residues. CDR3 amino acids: CASSSTGGIRNEQFF. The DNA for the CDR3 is TGTGCCAGCAGCTCGACAGGGGGAATCAGAAATGAGCAGTTCTTC.

The CDR3 DNA is TGCGCCAGCAGCCAAGGACTAGCGGGGGGGACCTACGAGCAGTACTTC. Translated, it gives CASSQGLAGGTYEQYF. The chain employs TRBV4-1 and TRBJ2-7; 14 bases match TRBD2. The germline gives CDR1 MGHRA, CDR2 YSYEKL. V shed 1 base and J 2 bases; nucleotides not matched to a gene: 1. The CDR3 has 16 residues.

The CDR3 loop is CASSPRTAEQYF. The CDR3 DNA sequence: TGTGCCAGCTCACCAAGGACAGCCGAGCAGTACTTC. The chain joins TRBV18 to TRBJ2-7, with D perhaps TRBD1 (6 bases). CDR3 length: 12 amino acids. Looked up from germline, CDR1 is KGHSH and CDR2 is LQKENI. The V end was cut by 2 bases, the J end by 6 bases, with 8 bases between.

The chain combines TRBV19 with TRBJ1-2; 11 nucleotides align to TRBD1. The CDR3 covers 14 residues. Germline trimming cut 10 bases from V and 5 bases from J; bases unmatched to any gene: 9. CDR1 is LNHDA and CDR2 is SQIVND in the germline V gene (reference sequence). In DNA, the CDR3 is TGTGCCACTTCGCGGGACAGGGGGGGTTATGGCTACACCTTC. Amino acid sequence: CATSRDRGGYGYTF.

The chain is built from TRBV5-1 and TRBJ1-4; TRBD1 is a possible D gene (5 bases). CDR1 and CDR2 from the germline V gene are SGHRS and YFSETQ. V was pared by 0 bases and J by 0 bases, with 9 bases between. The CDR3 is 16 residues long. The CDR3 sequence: CASSLGQTPTNEKLFF. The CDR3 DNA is TGCGCCAGCAGCTTGGGACAGACTCCAACTAATGAAAAACTGTTTTTT.

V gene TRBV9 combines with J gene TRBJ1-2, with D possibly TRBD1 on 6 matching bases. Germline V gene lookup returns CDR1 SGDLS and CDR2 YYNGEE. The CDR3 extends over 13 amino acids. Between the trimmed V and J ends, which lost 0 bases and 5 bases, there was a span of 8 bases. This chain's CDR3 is CASSVVTGYGYTF. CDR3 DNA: TGTGCCAGCAGCGTAGTCACAGGGTATGGCTACACCTTC.

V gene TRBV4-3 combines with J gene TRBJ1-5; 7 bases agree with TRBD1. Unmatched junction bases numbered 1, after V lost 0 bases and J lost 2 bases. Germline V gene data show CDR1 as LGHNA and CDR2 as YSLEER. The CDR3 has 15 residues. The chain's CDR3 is CASSQEGGRNQPQHF. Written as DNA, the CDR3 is TGCGCCAGCAGCCAAGAAGGGGGCCGCAATCAGCCCCAGCATTTT.

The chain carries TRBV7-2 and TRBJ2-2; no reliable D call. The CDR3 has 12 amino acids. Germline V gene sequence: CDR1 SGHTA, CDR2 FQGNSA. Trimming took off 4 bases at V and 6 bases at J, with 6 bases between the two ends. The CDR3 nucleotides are TGTGCCAGCAGCTCGGTGGCCGGGGAGCTGTTTTTT. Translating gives CASSSVAGELFF.

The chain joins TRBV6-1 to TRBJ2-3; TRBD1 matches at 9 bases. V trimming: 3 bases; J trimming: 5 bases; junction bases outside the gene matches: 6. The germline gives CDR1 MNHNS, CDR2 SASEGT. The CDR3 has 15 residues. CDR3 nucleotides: TGTGCCAGCAGTGAGGGGACAGGGTCGAGAGATACGCAGTATTTT. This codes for CASSEGTGSRDTQYF.

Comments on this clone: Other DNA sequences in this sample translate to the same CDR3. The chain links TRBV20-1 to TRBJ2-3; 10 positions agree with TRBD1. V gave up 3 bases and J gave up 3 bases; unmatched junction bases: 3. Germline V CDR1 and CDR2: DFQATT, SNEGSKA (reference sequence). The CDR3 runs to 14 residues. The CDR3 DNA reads TGCAGTGCTAGTGGGGACAGGGGTACAGATACGCAGTATTTT. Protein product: CSASGDRGTDTQYF.

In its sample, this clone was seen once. CDR3 in amino acids: CASSPPYSDRGPKYGYTF. The CDR3 coding sequence is TGTGCCAGCTCACCACCGTATTCTGACAGGGGTCCGAAGTATGGCTACACCTTC. The chain combines TRBV18 with TRBJ1-2; 8 nucleotides line up with TRBD1. This CDR3 has 18 amino acids. The junction had 14 bases not matched to a gene; V was cut back by 0 bases and J by 5 bases. CDR1 and CDR2 (germline): KGHSH, LQKENI.

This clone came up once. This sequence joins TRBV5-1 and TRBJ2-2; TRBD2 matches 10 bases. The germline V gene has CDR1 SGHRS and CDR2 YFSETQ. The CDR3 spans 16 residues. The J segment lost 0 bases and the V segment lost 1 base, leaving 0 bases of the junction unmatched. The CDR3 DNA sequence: TGCGCCAGCAGCTTGACTAGCGGGACGAACACCGGGGAGCTGTTTTTT. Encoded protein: CASSLTSGTNTGELFF.

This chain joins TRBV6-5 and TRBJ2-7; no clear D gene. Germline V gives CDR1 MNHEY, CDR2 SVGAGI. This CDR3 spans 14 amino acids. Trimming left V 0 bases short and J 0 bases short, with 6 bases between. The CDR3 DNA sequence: TGTGCCAGCAGTTACTCCGCGCACTCCTACGAGCAGTACTTC. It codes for CASSYSAHSYEQYF.

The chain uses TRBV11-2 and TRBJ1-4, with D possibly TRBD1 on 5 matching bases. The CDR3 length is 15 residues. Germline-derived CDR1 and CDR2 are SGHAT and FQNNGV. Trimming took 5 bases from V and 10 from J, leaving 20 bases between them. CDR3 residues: CASSPRQINDVKLFF. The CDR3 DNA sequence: TGTGCCAGCAGCCCGAGACAGATTAATGATGTAAAACTGTTTTTT.

The CDR3 loop reads CASSPQGSYGYTF. CDR3 in DNA: TGTGCCAGCAGCCCTCAGGGGTCCTATGGCTACACCTTC. The gene calls are TRBV27 and TRBJ1-2; a possible D gene is TRBD1 (6 bases). The V end lost 6 bases, the J end lost 4 bases, and 12 bases lay between the germline ends. Germline loops: CDR1 MNHEY, CDR2 SMNVEV (reference sequence). This CDR3 comprises 13 residues.

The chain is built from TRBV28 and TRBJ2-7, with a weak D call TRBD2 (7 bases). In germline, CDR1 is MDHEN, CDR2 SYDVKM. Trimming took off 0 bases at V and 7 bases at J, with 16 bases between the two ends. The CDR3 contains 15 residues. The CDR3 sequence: CASSLWGGTQGEQYF. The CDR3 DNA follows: TGTGCCAGCAGTTTATGGGGGGGGACCCAGGGGGAGCAGTACTTC.

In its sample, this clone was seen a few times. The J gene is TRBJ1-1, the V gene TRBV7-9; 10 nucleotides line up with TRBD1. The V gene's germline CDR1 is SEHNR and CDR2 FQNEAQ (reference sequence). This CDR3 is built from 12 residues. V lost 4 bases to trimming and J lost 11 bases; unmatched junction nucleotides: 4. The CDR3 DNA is TGTGCCAGCAGCTCCCGACAGGGGGCGGCTTTCTTT. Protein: CASSSRQGAAFF.

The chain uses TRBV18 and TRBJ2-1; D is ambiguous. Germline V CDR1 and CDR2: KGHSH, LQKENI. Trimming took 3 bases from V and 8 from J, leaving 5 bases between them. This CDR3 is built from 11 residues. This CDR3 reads CASSPEDEQFF. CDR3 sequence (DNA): TGTGCCAGCTCACCTGAGGATGAGCAGTTCTTC. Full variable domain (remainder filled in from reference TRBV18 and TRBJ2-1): NAGVMQNPRHLVRRRGQEARLRCSPMKGHSHVYWYRQLPEEGLKFMVYLQKENIIDESGMPKERFSAEFPKEGPSILRIQQVVRGDSAAYFCASSPEDEQFFGPGTRLTVL.

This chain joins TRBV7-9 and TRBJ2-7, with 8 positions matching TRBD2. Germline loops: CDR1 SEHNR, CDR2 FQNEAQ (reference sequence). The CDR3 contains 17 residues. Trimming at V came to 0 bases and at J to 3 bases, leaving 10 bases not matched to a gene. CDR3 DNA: TGTGCCAGCAGCTTAGCTTTAGGCGGGGGGCCTATCTACGAGCAGTACTTC. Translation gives CASSLALGGGPIYEQYF.

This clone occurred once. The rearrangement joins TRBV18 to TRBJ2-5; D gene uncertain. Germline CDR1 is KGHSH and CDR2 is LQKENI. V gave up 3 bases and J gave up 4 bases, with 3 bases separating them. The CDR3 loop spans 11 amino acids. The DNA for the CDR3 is TGTGCCAGCTCACCCAGAGAGACCCAGTACTTC. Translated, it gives CASSPRETQYF. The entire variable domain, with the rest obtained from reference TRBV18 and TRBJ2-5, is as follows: NAGVMQNPRHLVRRRGQEARLRCSPMKGHSHVYWYRQLPEEGLKFMVYLQKENIIDESGMPKERFSAEFPKEGPSILRIQQVVRGDSAAYFCASSPRETQYFGPGTRLLVL.

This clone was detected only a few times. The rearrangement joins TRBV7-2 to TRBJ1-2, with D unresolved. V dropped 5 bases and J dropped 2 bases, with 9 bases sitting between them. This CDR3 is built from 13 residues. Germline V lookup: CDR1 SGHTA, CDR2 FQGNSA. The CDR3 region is CASSGYGNYGYTF. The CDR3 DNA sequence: TGTGCCAGCAGCGGATACGGGAACTATGGCTACACCTTC.